The entry below describes one T cell receptor beta chain. Genomic DNA provided the template from which TCR beta VDJ and CDR3 profiles were obtained. TCRdb itself ran the reads through MiXCR, one entry per CDR3 protein. Of about 210,000 distinct CDR3 sequences in the sample, 30% to 35% were seen once. This sample was included in a study of CD8+CD57+ T cells in acquired aplastic anemia. The sequence was collected from a human donor in good health, serving as a control. The material sequenced was sorted CD4+, CD8+, or CD8+CD57+ T cells (not recorded which) from PBMCs.

Written as DNA, the CDR3 is TGTGCCAGCTCACCGTCTGTAAACGAACACGAGCAGTACTTC. As protein: CASSPSVNEHEQYF. This chain links TRBV18 with TRBJ2-7; D remains ambiguous. CDR1 and CDR2 from the germline V gene are KGHSH and LQKENI. The V gene lost 3 bases and the J gene lost 5 bases, with 14 bases spanning the gap. This CDR3 has 14 residues.